What follows are 27 T cell receptor beta chains derived from one specimen sequenced in a study of control samples from healthy donors and cancer patients. Produced via immunoSEQ multiplex PCR; TCRdb's table is partial and in-frame only. The data contain about 150,000 clones, approximately 94% of them seen just once; the ten biggest clones take up almost 6%. The sequenced sample consisted of blood. These receptors came from a man between 18 and 35 years old in good health.

J is TRBJ2-5 and V is TRBV5-4; 7 nucleotides line up with TRBD2. The CDR3 length is 14 residues. With 4 bases clipped from V and 4 bases from J, the junction kept 7 bases outside the gene matches. The germline CDR1 and CDR2 sequences are SGHNT and YYREEE (reference sequence). DNA for the CDR3: TGTGCCAGCAGCCCACGGGGGGAGGGAGAGACCCAGTACTTC. It yields the protein CASSPRGEGETQYF.

The chain's CDR3 is CASSYGTGGETQYF. DNA for the CDR3: TGTGCCAGCAGCTATGGGACAGGGGGCGAGACCCAGTACTTC. The rearrangement uses TRBV28 and TRBJ2-5, with 12 nucleotides matching TRBD1. This CDR3 has 14 residues. V lost 6 bases to trimming and J lost 5 bases; unmatched junction nucleotides: 4. Germline V gene data show CDR1 as MDHEN and CDR2 as SYDVKM.

This clone came up a few times. J is TRBJ1-5 and V is TRBV28; possibly TRBD1 for D (5 bases). CDR3 size: 12 residues. Trimming cost V 6 bases and J 5 bases, with 8 bases left between them. Germline CDR1 and CDR2: MDHEN and SYDVKM. CDR3 in DNA: TGTGCCAGCAGAAGGGGATATCAGCCCCAGCATTTT. It encodes CASRRGYQPQHF.

The chain's CDR3 is CASSVQDRGSGNTIYF. The CDR3 bases are TGTGCCAGCAGCGTCCAGGACAGGGGTTCTGGAAACACCATATATTTT. This sequence joins TRBV9 and TRBJ1-3; TRBD1 matches at 9 bases. The germline CDR1 and CDR2 sequences are SGDLS and YYNGEE. V gave up 2 bases and J gave up 1 base; unmatched junction bases: 4. CDR3 size: 16 residues.

The rearrangement joins TRBV19 to TRBJ1-2; D is uncertain. Germline values: CDR1 LNHDA, CDR2 SQIVND (reference sequence). This CDR3 comprises 15 residues. V was cut by 1 base and J by 8 bases, with 17 bases left in between. Here the CDR3 reads CASSIAPQGGRGYTF. For the CDR3, the DNA is TGTGCCAGTAGTATAGCCCCCCAAGGAGGGCGGGGCTACACCTTC. Full variable domain (rest looked up from reference TRBV19 and TRBJ1-2): DGGITQSPKYLFRKEGQNVTLSCEQNLNHDAMYWYRQDPGQGLRLIYYSQIVNDFQKGDIAEGYSVSREKKESFPLTVTSAQKNPTAFYLCASSIAPQGGRGYTFGSGTRLTVV.

The chain links TRBV9 to TRBJ2-7; 9 positions match TRBD1. This CDR3 region has 15 residues. With 0 bases clipped from V and 3 bases from J, the junction kept 4 bases outside the gene matches. Germline V gives CDR1 SGDLS, CDR2 YYNGEE. The CDR3 DNA follows: TGTGCCAGCAGCGTAGCGGGACAGGGCATCTACGAGCAGTACTTC. Its translation is CASSVAGQGIYEQYF. Variable domain in full (rest from reference TRBV9 and TRBJ2-7): DSGVTQTPKHLITATGQRVTLRCSPRSGDLSVYWYQQSLDQGLQFLIQYYNGEERAKGNILERFSAQQFPDLHSELNLSSLELGDSALYFCASSVAGQGIYEQYFGPGTRLTVT.

V usage is TRBV29-1 and J usage is TRBJ1-2, with TRBD1 matching 9 bases. This CDR3 comprises 12 residues. Germline CDR1 reads SQVTM; CDR2 reads ANQGSEA. V trimming: 7 bases; J trimming: 9 bases; junction bases outside the gene matches: 9. This CDR3 is CSASGTGRRYTF. The DNA for the CDR3 is TGCAGCGCCTCCGGGACAGGGCGTCGCTACACCTTC.

The V call is TRBV13, the J call TRBJ1-1; the D is unclear. The CDR3 has 13 residues. Looked up from germline, CDR1 is PRHDT and CDR2 is FYEKMQ (reference sequence). V lost 3 bases and J 1 base, leaving 6 bases between the germline ends. CDR3 sequence: CASSFEENTEAFF. The CDR3 DNA follows: TGTGCCAGCAGCTTTGAGGAGAACACTGAAGCTTTCTTT.

The J gene is TRBJ2-7, the V gene TRBV6-1; 8 nucleotides align to TRBD2. CDR3 length: 16 residues. Germline CDR1 is MNHNS and CDR2 is SASEGT. The ends lost 0 bases at V and 2 bases at J; junction bases unmatched: 6. CDR3 sequence: CASSEAITSGTYEQYF. CDR3 nucleotide sequence: TGTGCCAGCAGTGAAGCGATAACTAGCGGAACCTACGAGCAGTACTTC.

The CDR3 is CASSLNGGEEKLFF. Written as DNA, the CDR3 is TGTGCCAGCAGCTTAAACGGAGGGGAAGAAAAACTGTTTTTT. The chain has TRBV7-6 and TRBJ1-4, with a possible D match to TRBD1 (5 bases). The CDR3 is 14 residues long. From germline, CDR1 is SGHVS and CDR2 FNYEAQ. V lost 2 bases to trimming and J lost 8 bases, with 12 bases between them. The full variable domain, rest sourced from reference TRBV7-6 and TRBJ1-4, is GAGVSQSPRYKVTKRGQDVALRCDPISGHVSLYWYRQALGQGPEFLTYFNYEAQQDKSGLPNDRFSAERPEGSISTLTIQRTEQRDSAMYRCASSLNGGEEKLFFGSGTQLSVL.

The J gene is TRBJ1-2, the V gene TRBV29-1, with a tentative D call TRBD1 (5 bases). CDR3 length equals 15 residues. Germline values: CDR1 SQVTM, CDR2 ANQGSEA. Trimming shortened V by 6 bases and J by 5 bases, and 22 bases separated the two germline ends. CDR3 amino acids: CSVGSWDAGRYGYTF. CDR3 DNA: TGCAGCGTGGGATCCTGGGACGCGGGGAGATATGGCTACACCTTC.

The chain is built from TRBV5-6 and TRBJ1-1; D ambiguous. The germline gives CDR1 SGHDT, CDR2 YYEEEE. The CDR3 extends over 12 amino acids. V lost 0 bases, J lost 4 bases, and 4 bases lay in between. CDR3 sequence: CASSLDSTEAFF. CDR3 bases: TGTGCCAGCAGCTTGGATTCCACTGAAGCTTTCTTT.

This chain joins TRBV7-2 and TRBJ1-5; D gene uncertain. Germline assignment: CDR1 SGHTA and CDR2 FQGNSA. The CDR3 extends over 14 amino acids. Deletions cut 5 bases from V and 2 bases from J, with 10 bases between. CDR3: CASSPLGGNQPQHF. Written as DNA, the CDR3 is TGTGCCAGCAGCCCCCTAGGCGGCAATCAGCCCCAGCATTTT.

The V call is TRBV27, the J call TRBJ1-5; maybe TRBD1 (6 bases). Trimming stripped 5 bases from V and 1 base from J, with 15 bases between. Germline-derived CDR1 and CDR2 are MNHEY and SMNVEV (reference sequence). There are 16 residues in the CDR3. CDR3 in amino acids: CASSPTPGASNQPQHF. CDR3 in DNA: TGTGCCAGCAGTCCAACCCCAGGGGCAAGCAATCAGCCCCAGCATTTT.

This chain joins TRBV28 and TRBJ2-5; D gene uncertain. The V end was cut by 6 bases, the J end by 5 bases, with 13 bases between. CDR3 length: 13 amino acids. Germline loops: CDR1 MDHEN, CDR2 SYDVKM. CDR3 amino acids: CASRIDQRETQYF. The CDR3 DNA is TGTGCCAGCAGGATAGACCAACGCGAGACCCAGTACTTC.

The V and J genes are TRBV5-1 and TRBJ2-5, with a tentative D call TRBD1 (6 bases). The V gene lost 3 bases and the J gene lost 2 bases, with 20 bases spanning the gap. The CDR3 spans 17 residues. CDR1 is SGHRS, CDR2 YFSETQ, per germline. CDR3 sequence reads: CASSSGQQTGGQETQYF. DNA of the CDR3: TGCGCCAGCAGCTCCGGACAGCAAACGGGTGGTCAAGAGACCCAGTACTTC.

The chain employs TRBV7-9 and TRBJ2-7; D is undetermined. Per the germline V gene, CDR1 is SEHNR and CDR2 is FQNEAQ (reference sequence). The V gene lost 1 base and the J gene lost 5 bases, with 12 bases spanning the gap. CDR3 length: 14 residues. The chain's CDR3 is CASSLVRLANEQYF. For the CDR3, the DNA is TGTGCCAGCAGCTTAGTTAGACTCGCTAACGAGCAGTACTTC.

The V gene is TRBV7-2, the J gene TRBJ1-1; no firm D call. Germline V gene sequence: CDR1 SGHTA, CDR2 FQGNSA. This CDR3 contains 12 residues. Trimming removed 2 bases from V and 4 bases from J, with 5 bases in between. This CDR3 reads CASSLRGTEAFF. DNA of the CDR3: TGTGCCAGCAGCTTACGGGGCACTGAAGCTTTCTTT.

This chain uses TRBV28 with TRBJ2-1; 7 bases align to TRBD1. Germline CDR1 is MDHEN and CDR2 is SYDVKM. This CDR3 has 16 residues. Germline trimming cut 4 bases from V and 4 bases from J; bases unmatched to any gene: 10. The chain's CDR3 is CASSSRDSYRYNEQFF. CDR3 nucleotides: TGTGCCAGCAGTTCCCGGGACAGTTACCGATACAATGAGCAGTTCTTC.

The rearrangement joins TRBV28 to TRBJ1-2; weak D call: TRBD1 (5 bases). V lost 5 bases and J lost 0, with 10 bases in between. The length of the CDR3 is 14 residues. Germline CDR1 MDHEN, CDR2 SYDVKM. For the CDR3, the DNA is TGTGCCAGCAGTCCGGGGGTTTCTAACTATGGCTACACCTTC. Translating gives CASSPGVSNYGYTF.

The rearrangement uses TRBV9 and TRBJ2-2; 8 positions match TRBD2. V gave up 2 bases and J gave up 4 bases; unmatched junction bases: 4. Germline CDR1 is SGDLS and CDR2 is YYNGEE. The length of the CDR3 is 15 residues. As DNA, the CDR3 is TGTGCCAGCAGCGTGAGCGGGAGTAGCACCGGGGAGCTGTTTTTT. Translated, it gives CASSVSGSSTGELFF.

The chain is built from TRBV5-1 and TRBJ1-1, with D uncertain. Germline V gene lookup returns CDR1 SGHRS and CDR2 YFSETQ. Trimming cost V 0 bases and J 4 bases, with 13 bases left between them. CDR3 size: 15 residues. CDR3 nucleotides: TGCGCCAGCAGCTTGGGACCCGGACGGGCCACTGAAGCTTTCTTT. Translation gives CASSLGPGRATEAFF.

The chain carries TRBV19 and TRBJ1-6; D is unresolved. Trimming left V 8 bases short and J 2 bases short, with 13 bases between. The CDR3 runs to 15 residues. CDR1 LNHDA and CDR2 SQIVND come from the germline V gene (reference sequence). CDR3 in amino acids: CASGSEVAYNSPLHF. The CDR3 coding sequence is TGTGCCAGTGGGTCTGAGGTCGCCTATAATTCACCCCTCCACTTT.

This clone was seen only once. This chain joins TRBV5-4 and TRBJ2-1, with TRBD1 as a possible D gene (5 bases). V lost 4 bases and J 0 bases, leaving 14 bases between the germline ends. Germline lookup yields CDR1 SGHNT and CDR2 YYREEE (reference sequence). The CDR3 runs 16 residues. CDR3 DNA sequence: TGTGCCAGCAGCAGCCGACAGAGTTTCTCCTACAATGAGCAGTTCTTC. As protein: CASSSRQSFSYNEQFF.

The chain links TRBV6-6 to TRBJ1-3; 7 bases align to TRBD1. Trimming at V came to 5 bases and at J to 0 bases, leaving 4 bases not matched to a gene. Germline-derived CDR1 and CDR2 are MNHNY and SVGAGI (reference sequence). The CDR3 is made up of 15 amino acids. The CDR3 DNA reads TGTGCCAGCAGTCGACAGGGCTCCTCTGGAAACACCATATATTTT. This gives the protein CASSRQGSSGNTIYF.

The chain links TRBV19 to TRBJ2-1; 10 bases are shared with TRBD2. Germline CDR1 and CDR2: LNHDA and SQIVND (reference sequence). The CDR3 sequence is 15 residues long. The ends lost 1 base at V and 5 bases at J; junction bases unmatched: 2. The CDR3 sequence: CASSIGLAGDNEQFF. CDR3 DNA: TGTGCCAGTAGTATAGGGCTAGCGGGAGACAATGAGCAGTTCTTC. Based on the CDR3 plus reference TRBV19 and TRBJ2-1, the full variable domain is DGGITQSPKYLFRKEGQNVTLSCEQNLNHDAMYWYRQDPGQGLRLIYYSQIVNDFQKGDIAEGYSVSREKKESFPLTVTSAQKNPTAFYLCASSIGLAGDNEQFFGPGTRLTVL.

This rearrangement joins TRBV6-1 to TRBJ1-5; D might be TRBD1 (5 bases). The CDR3 is 17 amino acids. Trimming took off 3 bases at V and 2 bases at J, with 17 bases between the two ends. Germline V gene sequence: CDR1 MNHNS, CDR2 SASEGT. The CDR3: CASSDGTLIVGNQPQHF. CDR3 nucleotide sequence: TGTGCCAGCAGTGACGGGACGCTTATCGTCGGCAATCAGCCCCAGCATTTT.